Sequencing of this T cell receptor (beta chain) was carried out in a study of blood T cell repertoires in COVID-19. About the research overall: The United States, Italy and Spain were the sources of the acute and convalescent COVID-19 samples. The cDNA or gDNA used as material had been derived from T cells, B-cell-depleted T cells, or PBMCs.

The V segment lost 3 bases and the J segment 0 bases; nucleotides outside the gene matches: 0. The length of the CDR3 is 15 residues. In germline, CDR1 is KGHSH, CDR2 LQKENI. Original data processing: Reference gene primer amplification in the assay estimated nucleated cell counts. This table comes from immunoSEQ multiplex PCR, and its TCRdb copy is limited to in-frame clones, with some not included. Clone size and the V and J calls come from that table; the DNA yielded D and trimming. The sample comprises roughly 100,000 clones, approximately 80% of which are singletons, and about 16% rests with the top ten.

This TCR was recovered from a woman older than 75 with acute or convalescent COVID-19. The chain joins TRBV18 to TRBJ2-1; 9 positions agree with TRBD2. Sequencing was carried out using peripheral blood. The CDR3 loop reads CASSPTSGSYNEQFF. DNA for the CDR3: TGTGCCAGCTCACCGACTAGCGGCTCCTACAATGAGCAGTTCTTC.